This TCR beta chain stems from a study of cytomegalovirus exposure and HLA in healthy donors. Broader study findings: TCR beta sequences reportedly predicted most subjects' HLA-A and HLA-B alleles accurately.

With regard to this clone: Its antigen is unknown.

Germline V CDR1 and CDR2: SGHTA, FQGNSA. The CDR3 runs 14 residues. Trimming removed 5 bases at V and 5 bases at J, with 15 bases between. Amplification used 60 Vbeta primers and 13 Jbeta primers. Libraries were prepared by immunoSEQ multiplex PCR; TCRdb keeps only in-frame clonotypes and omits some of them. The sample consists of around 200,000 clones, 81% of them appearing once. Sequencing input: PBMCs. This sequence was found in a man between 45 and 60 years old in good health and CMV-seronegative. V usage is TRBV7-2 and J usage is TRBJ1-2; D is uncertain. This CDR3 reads CASSRDKEAYGYTF. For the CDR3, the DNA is TGTGCCAGCAGCCGCGATAAGGAGGCGTATGGCTACACCTTC.